These 25 T cell receptor beta chains came from one sample sequenced in a study of blood T cell repertoires in COVID-19. Assay used: immunoSEQ multiplex PCR; TCRdb lists only in-frame clones, some missing. This table has around 170,000 clones, approximately 81% appearing once. Source material: PBMCs or T cells enriched from blood (not recorded which). Source of these receptors: a woman in her 50s who had recovered from COVID-19.

There are a few counts of this clone. The CDR3 DNA reads as TGTGCCAGCAGTCAAGGGACAGTTAGCAATCAGCCCCAGCATTTT. It codes for CASSQGTVSNQPQHF. The chain carries TRBV28 and TRBJ1-5; 7 bases agree with TRBD1. J lost 0 bases, V lost 5 bases, and 4 bases had no gene match. Germline assignment: CDR1 MDHEN and CDR2 SYDVKM. The CDR3 is 15 residues long.

J is TRBJ2-1 and V is TRBV5-8; D possibly corresponds to TRBD2 (5 bases). CDR1 and CDR2 (germline): SGHTS, YDEGEE. V gave up 0 bases and J gave up 7 bases, with 14 bases separating them. The CDR3 runs 15 residues. CDR3 coding DNA: TGTGCCAGCAGCTTGGTGGGGTTCACGGGGAATGAGCAGTTCTTC. Its protein product is CASSLVGFTGNEQFF.

The chain carries TRBV12-3 or TRBV12-4 and TRBJ1-6; no clear D gene. V was clipped by 3 bases and J by 7 bases, with 4 bases between them. This CDR3 spans 12 amino acids. CDR3 coding DNA: TGTGCCAGCAGTTTTCAGAATTCACCCCTCCACTTT. It yields the protein CASSFQNSPLHF.

The chain joins TRBV19 to TRBJ1-5, with 7 bases lining up with TRBD1. Trimming removed 4 bases from V and 2 bases from J; junction bases left unmatched: 8. Per germline, CDR1 LNHDA and CDR2 SQIVND (reference sequence). The CDR3 length is 16 residues. The chain's CDR3 is CASSTRQGGGNQPQHF. As DNA, the CDR3 is TGTGCCAGTAGTACCCGACAGGGTGGGGGCAATCAGCCCCAGCATTTT.

The chain combines TRBV3-1 (or the pseudogene TRBV3-2) with TRBJ1-2; 7 nucleotides match TRBD1. CDR3 size: 14 residues. Trimming cost V 0 bases and J 4 bases; bases outside gene matches: 2. Germline values: CDR1 LGHDT, CDR2 YNNKEL (reference sequence). DNA of the CDR3: TGTGCCAGCAGCCAAGAGACAGGGCGCTATGGCTACACCTTC. This codes for CASSQETGRYGYTF.

The rearrangement joins TRBV7-2 to TRBJ2-1; possibly TRBD2 for D (5 bases). V lost 5 bases, J lost 4 bases, and 9 bases lay in between. CDR3 size: 13 residues. Germline V gives CDR1 SGHTA, CDR2 FQGNSA. In DNA, the CDR3 is TGTGCCAGCAGCAAGGAGGCGTACAATGAGCAGTTCTTC. Translation: CASSKEAYNEQFF.

This chain connects TRBV19 to TRBJ1-1, with a weak D call TRBD1 (5 bases). CDR1 and CDR2 from the germline V gene are LNHDA and SQIVND (reference sequence). CDR3 size: 16 residues. Trimming left V 0 bases short and J 5 bases short, with 16 bases between. CDR3 sequence reads: CASSIDRSGPGTEAFF. The DNA for the CDR3 is TGTGCCAGTAGTATAGATCGGAGCGGGCCAGGGACTGAAGCTTTCTTT.

This rearrangement joins TRBV7-2 to TRBJ2-1, with 7 bases that match TRBD2. The CDR3 sequence is 17 residues long. V shed 0 bases, J shed 0 bases, and the junction held 5 bases outside the gene matches. Germline V gene lookup returns CDR1 SGHTA and CDR2 FQGNSA. In DNA form, the CDR3 reads TGTGCCAGCAGCTTAGCCGGGACTAAGAGCTCCTACAATGAGCAGTTCTTC. It codes for CASSLAGTKSSYNEQFF.

This rearrangement joins TRBV5-1 to TRBJ2-3, with 8 nucleotides matching TRBD2. Trimming removed 6 bases from V and 0 bases from J; junction bases left unmatched: 12. This CDR3 is 17 amino acids long. Germline-derived CDR1 and CDR2 are SGHRS and YFSETQ. CDR3 nucleotides: TGCGCCAGCACCCTCGGGGGGGGGCGTAGAAGCACAGATACGCAGTATTTT. Translating it yields CASTLGGGRRSTDTQYF.

This clone is a singleton in its sample. V usage is TRBV6-4 and J usage is TRBJ2-3; 9 bases are shared with TRBD2. The germline V gene encodes CDR1 MRHNA and CDR2 SNTAGT. Losses at the gene ends were 7 bases for V and 0 bases for J; bases not matched to a gene: 5. The CDR3 totals 15 residues. The CDR3 DNA is TGTGCCAGCAAAGAGCGGGGGGCAAGCACAGATACGCAGTATTTT. Its translation is CASKERGASTDTQYF.

The chain is built from TRBV25-1 and TRBJ2-7; 8 positions agree with TRBD1. J was trimmed by 2 bases and V by 3 bases; bases with no gene match: 9. CDR3 length equals 16 residues. The germline V gene has CDR1 MGHDK and CDR2 SYGVNS. CDR3 sequence: CASSENPGQVPYEQYF. The CDR3 DNA reads TGTGCCAGCAGTGAGAATCCGGGACAGGTCCCCTACGAGCAGTACTTC.

The chain uses TRBV10-1 and TRBJ1-1, with D perhaps TRBD1 (6 bases). V was shortened by 10 bases and J by 0 bases, with 18 bases between the two germline ends. This CDR3 is built from 15 residues. From germline, CDR1 is WNHNN and CDR2 SYGVQD (reference sequence). The CDR3 bases are TGCGCCAACCACGTACAGGGCAACATGAACACTGAAGCTTTCTTT. This gives the protein CANHVQGNMNTEAFF.

The rearrangement uses TRBV4-2 and TRBJ2-7; 11 nucleotides align to TRBD2. Looked up from germline, CDR1 is LGHNA and CDR2 is YNFKEQ. The V segment lost 1 base and the J segment 5 bases; nucleotides outside the gene matches: 7. There are 16 residues in the CDR3. CDR3 nucleotides: TGTGCCAGCAGCCAAGGAGACGCGGGACTAGCGGACGAGCAGTACTTC. It specifies CASSQGDAGLADEQYF.

This chain connects TRBV4-1 to TRBJ2-1, with D perhaps TRBD2 (6 bases). Germline V gene sequence: CDR1 MGHRA, CDR2 YSYEKL. Trimming stripped 0 bases from V and 2 bases from J, with 17 bases between. The CDR3 totals 18 residues. The CDR3 loop is CASSQDRFPAGPYNEQFF. Written as DNA, the CDR3 is TGCGCCAGCAGCCAAGATAGATTCCCAGCGGGCCCCTACAATGAGCAGTTCTTC.

This chain uses TRBV27 with TRBJ1-4; D unclear. V was clipped by 6 bases and J by 3 bases, with 8 bases between them. Germline assignment: CDR1 MNHEY and CDR2 SMNVEV (reference sequence). This CDR3 has 13 residues. As DNA, the CDR3 is TGTGCCAGCAGGGAGAGTCCTAATGAAAAACTGTTTTTT. Its protein product is CASRESPNEKLFF.

The V gene is TRBV7-8, the J gene TRBJ2-6; weak D call: TRBD1 (6 bases). V was clipped by 5 bases and J by 4 bases, with 9 bases between them. Germline V gives CDR1 SGHVS, CDR2 FQNEAQ. The CDR3 spans 14 residues. The CDR3: CASSRGSGANVLTF. For the CDR3, the DNA is TGTGCCAGCAGCAGGGGGTCGGGGGCCAACGTCCTGACTTTC.

This clone was seen a single time. The rearrangement uses TRBV18 and TRBJ1-5; tentative D call: TRBD1 (5 bases). Looked up from germline, CDR1 is KGHSH and CDR2 is LQKENI. Trimming stripped 2 bases from V and 7 bases from J, with 12 bases between. The CDR3 sequence is 14 residues long. The CDR3 loop is CASSPAGREQPQHF. DNA of the CDR3: TGTGCCAGCTCACCAGCAGGGCGTGAGCAGCCCCAGCATTTT.

The chain combines TRBV9 with TRBJ1-1; D call uncertain. The CDR3 spans 14 residues. Trimming left V 4 bases short and J 4 bases short, with 14 bases between. Germline CDR1 SGDLS, CDR2 YYNGEE. The CDR3 loop is CASSRGLGSTEAFF. In DNA form, the CDR3 reads TGTGCCAGCAGCCGCGGACTGGGAAGCACTGAAGCTTTCTTT.

V is TRBV11-3 and J is TRBJ1-2, with a weak D call TRBD1 (5 bases). V dropped 1 base and J dropped 8 bases, with 17 bases sitting between them. Germline CDR1 is SGHNT and CDR2 is YENEEA. This CDR3 comprises 15 residues. The CDR3 DNA reads as TGTGCCAGCAGCTTAGTAGAAGGGGACGCGGGGGGCTACACCTTC. It yields the protein CASSLVEGDAGGYTF.

This rearrangement joins TRBV27 to TRBJ2-1; 9 bases are shared with TRBD2. This CDR3 is built from 10 residues. The germline V gene has CDR1 MNHEY and CDR2 SMNVEV (reference sequence). Losses at the gene ends were 8 bases for V and 16 bases for J; bases not matched to a gene: 6. CDR3 DNA sequence: TGTGCCAGCCTGGGACTAGCATTCTTCTTC. Protein: CASLGLAFFF.

Of note for this clone: The same CDR3 is also encoded by other DNA sequences in this sample. V usage is TRBV18 and J usage is TRBJ2-7, with D maybe TRBD1 (6 bases). Germline CDR1 and CDR2: KGHSH and LQKENI. Trimming cost V 3 bases and J 4 bases, with 10 bases left between them. There are 13 residues in the CDR3. In DNA form, the CDR3 reads TGTGCCAGCTCACCCGACAGGTCATACGAGCAGTACTTC. Encoded protein: CASSPDRSYEQYF.

The chain joins TRBV29-1 to TRBJ2-1, with 9 bases aligning to TRBD1. The junction had 10 bases not matched to a gene; V was cut back by 7 bases and J by 6 bases. The germline V gene encodes CDR1 SQVTM and CDR2 ANQGSEA. This CDR3 has 14 amino acids. The CDR3 DNA follows: TGCAGCGAAAAGGGACAGGGATCCCCCAATGAGCAGTTCTTC. Its translation: CSEKGQGSPNEQFF.

The chain combines TRBV5-8 with TRBJ1-2; 9 bases fit TRBD1. The CDR3 spans 19 residues. Germline-derived CDR1 and CDR2 are SGHTS and YDEGEE. Unmatched junction bases numbered 16, after V lost 4 bases and J lost 0 bases. CDR3 in DNA: TGTGCCAGCAGCCCGCCCGGACAGGGGAGAGTAGGAGCTAACTATGGCTACACCTTC. As protein: CASSPPGQGRVGANYGYTF.

This clone was counted a single time. The J gene is TRBJ1-2, the V gene TRBV7-3; D perhaps matches TRBD1 (5 bases). There are 15 residues in the CDR3. CDR1 SGHTA and CDR2 FQGTGA come from the germline V gene. V was shortened by 4 bases and J by 6 bases, with 18 bases between the two germline ends. This CDR3 is CASSSLGGTNNGYTF. The DNA for the CDR3 is TGTGCCAGCAGCTCACTGGGGGGTACAAATAATGGCTACACCTTC.

This clone was detected once. The chain recombines TRBV5-8 with TRBJ2-7; D may be TRBD2 (6 bases). Trimming stripped 3 bases from V and 3 bases from J, with 7 bases between. From germline, CDR1 is SGHTS and CDR2 YDEGEE. CDR3 size: 12 residues. In nucleotides, the CDR3 is TGTGCCAGCAGCTGGGGAGGCTACGAGCAGTACTTC. This translates into CASSWGGYEQYF.